Listed here are 14 T cell receptor beta chains from one sample, sequenced in a study of T cells in Graves' hyperthyroidism and ophthalmopathy. TCR beta CDR3 regions were amplified from RNA. A first-round RT-PCR of the TCR CDR3 used the HTBI primer set. TCRdb redid the calling of the multiplex PCR reads with MiXCR, one entry per CDR3 protein. The table records about 360,000 distinct CDR3 sequences, 13% of them present only once. Sequenced sample: blood. These receptors all stem from a woman between 18 and 29 years old with Graves' hyperthyroidism.

This clonotype was detected many times. The gene calls are TRBV28 and TRBJ2-1; 9 bases align to TRBD2. Germline assignment: CDR1 MDHEN and CDR2 SYDVKM. V trimming: 6 bases; J trimming: 6 bases; junction bases outside the gene matches: 15. CDR3 length: 17 residues. CDR3: CASSQAVAGVRSNEQFF. The CDR3 DNA reads TGTGCCAGCAGCCAAGCTGTAGCGGGAGTGAGATCCAATGAGCAGTTCTTC.

This clonotype has a count of ten or more. The V and J genes are TRBV29-1 and TRBJ2-2; no clear D gene. The V end was cut by 2 bases, the J end by 2 bases, with 3 bases between. CDR3 length: 12 residues. Germline V gives CDR1 SQVTM, CDR2 ANQGSEA. The CDR3 region is CSVESNTGELFF. In nucleotides, the CDR3 is TGCAGCGTTGAATCCAACACCGGGGAGCTGTTTTTT.

This clonotype was recorded many times. The J gene is TRBJ2-7, the V gene TRBV30, with TRBD2 as a possible D gene (7 bases). This CDR3 has 14 residues. V shed 5 bases and J shed 1 base, with 15 bases lying between them. Germline assignment: CDR1 GTSNPN and CDR2 SVGIG (reference sequence). The CDR3 protein is CAWGGGAGSYEQYF. CDR3 DNA sequence: TGTGCCTGGGGAGGGGGGGCCGGTTCCTACGAGCAGTACTTC.

V is TRBV20-1 and J is TRBJ1-5; possible D gene TRBD1, 5 bases. Trimming removed 5 bases from V and 4 bases from J, with 12 bases in between. Germline V gives CDR1 DFQATT, CDR2 SNEGSKA (reference sequence). The length of the CDR3 is 13 residues. The CDR3 spells CSAGARANQPQHF. The DNA of the CDR3 is TGCAGTGCTGGGGCAAGGGCTAATCAGCCCCAGCATTTT.

In its sample, this clonotype was seen many times. V usage is TRBV11-2 and J usage is TRBJ1-1; 10 nucleotides align to TRBD1. Germline V gene sequence: CDR1 SGHAT, CDR2 FQNNGV. CDR3 length: 17 amino acids. J was trimmed by 4 bases and V by 5 bases; bases with no gene match: 13. CDR3 nucleotide sequence: TGTGCCAGCAGCCCCCATCCGGGACAGGGGTCCTTCACTGAAGCTTTCTTT. As protein: CASSPHPGQGSFTEAFF.

This clonotype was seen repeatedly, ten times or more. The J gene is TRBJ2-7, the V gene TRBV20-1, with D uncertain. The CDR3 is 11 residues long. V lost 3 bases, J lost 0 bases, and 3 bases lay in between. The V gene's germline CDR1 is DFQATT and CDR2 SNEGSKA (reference sequence). The CDR3 coding sequence is TGCAGTGCTAGTAGCTCCTACGAGCAGTACTTC. Translated: CSASSSYEQYF.

There are a few counts of this clonotype. This sequence joins TRBV20-1 and TRBJ2-5; 10 nucleotides match TRBD2. J lost 2 bases, V lost 6 bases, and 6 bases had no gene match. This CDR3 region has 14 residues. Germline V CDR1 and CDR2: DFQATT, SNEGSKA (reference sequence). The CDR3 DNA follows: TGCAGTGCCACCTCACTAGCGGGGCAAGAGACCCAGTACTTC. Residues: CSATSLAGQETQYF.

This clonotype was seen ten or more times. The rearrangement joins TRBV18 to TRBJ1-2, with TRBD1 matching 7 bases. V gave up 3 bases and J gave up 8 bases; unmatched junction bases: 9. CDR1 is KGHSH, CDR2 LQKENI, per germline. This CDR3 is 14 amino acids long. CDR3 in DNA: TGTGCCAGCTCACCCGGACAGGACCTCGAAGGCTACACCTTC. This codes for CASSPGQDLEGYTF.

This clonotype was recorded at least ten times. This rearrangement joins TRBV7-9 to TRBJ1-2; D is unclear. CDR1 is SEHNR and CDR2 is FQNEAQ in the germline V gene (reference sequence). The CDR3 is made up of 15 amino acids. Trimming cost V 7 bases and J 3 bases, with 18 bases left between them. This CDR3 is CASIHIEGFDYGYTF. CDR3 nucleotides: TGTGCCAGCATCCATATTGAGGGTTTCGACTATGGCTACACCTTC.

The chain is built from TRBV20-1 and TRBJ1-2, with D perhaps TRBD1 (5 bases). Germline-derived CDR1 and CDR2 are DFQATT and SNEGSKA (reference sequence). Deletions cut 0 bases from V and 2 bases from J, with 16 bases between. The CDR3 extends over 16 amino acids. CDR3 coding DNA: TGCAGTGCTAGAGATTCCGGGGCAGGTATAAACTATGGCTACACCTTC. This translates into CSARDSGAGINYGYTF.

This clonotype was seen repeatedly, ten times or more. This chain connects TRBV28 to TRBJ1-1; D gene ambiguous. V was pared by 3 bases and J by 2 bases, with 10 bases between. The germline V gene encodes CDR1 MDHEN and CDR2 SYDVKM. The CDR3 spans 14 residues. CDR3 nucleotides: TGTGCCAGCAGTTTGGAGTACATAAACACTGAAGCTTTCTTT. Translating it yields CASSLEYINTEAFF.

The rearrangement joins TRBV7-3 to TRBJ2-2; 13 positions agree with TRBD2. V shed 0 bases and J 6 bases; nucleotides not matched to a gene: 4. The CDR3 spans 17 residues. CDR1 and CDR2 from the germline V gene are SGHTA and FQGTGA. The CDR3 DNA is TGTGCCAGCAGCTTAACCTCCGGGACTAGCGGGGCCGGGGAGCTGTTTTTT. Translated, it gives CASSLTSGTSGAGELFF.

This clonotype was picked up a small number of times. This chain connects TRBV6-1 to TRBJ1-4; perhaps TRBD1 as D (6 bases). The germline V gene encodes CDR1 MNHNS and CDR2 SASEGT. The V end was cut by 5 bases, the J end by 8 bases, with 12 bases between. This CDR3 has 13 residues. The CDR3 DNA reads as TGTGCCAGCAGTCCAGGGGCCGGGGAAAAACTGTTTTTT. Residues: CASSPGAGEKLFF.

The chain is built from TRBV13 and TRBJ2-1; D gene unclear. The CDR3 consists of 12 residues. With 4 bases removed from V and 7 bases from J, the gap between germline ends came to 8 bases. CDR1 and CDR2 (germline): PRHDT, FYEKMQ (reference sequence). The CDR3, as DNA: TGTGCCAGCAGCTGGCAGTCTAATGAGCAGTTCTTC. Translating it yields CASSWQSNEQFF.